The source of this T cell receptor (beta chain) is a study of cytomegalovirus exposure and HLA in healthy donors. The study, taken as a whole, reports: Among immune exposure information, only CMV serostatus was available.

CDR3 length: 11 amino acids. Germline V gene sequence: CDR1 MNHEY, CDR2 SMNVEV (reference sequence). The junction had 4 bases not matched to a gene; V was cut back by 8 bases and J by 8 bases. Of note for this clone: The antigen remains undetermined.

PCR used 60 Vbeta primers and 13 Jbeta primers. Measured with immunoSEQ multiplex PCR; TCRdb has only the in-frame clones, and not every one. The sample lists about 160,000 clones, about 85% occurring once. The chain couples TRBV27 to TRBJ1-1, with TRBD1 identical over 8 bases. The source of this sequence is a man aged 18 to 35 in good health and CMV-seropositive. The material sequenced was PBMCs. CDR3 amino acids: CASSTGEEAFF. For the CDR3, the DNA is TGTGCCAGCTCGACAGGGGAAGAAGCTTTCTTT.